This TCR beta chain is from a study of blood T cell repertoires in COVID-19. Here immunoSEQ multiplex PCR was the method, and the copy in TCRdb shows in-frame clones only, minus some. The table has approximately 90,000 clones, over 75% seen once; the top ten hold around 5.3%. This CDR3 region has 15 residues. Deletions cut 0 bases from V and 6 bases from J, with 13 bases between. Germline assignment: CDR1 SGHRS and CDR2 YFSETQ. This clone was seen just once. The TCR comes from a woman over 75 with acute or convalescent COVID-19. The genes are TRBV5-1 and TRBJ2-4; the D gene is possibly TRBD1 (5 bases). The sequenced material came from peripheral blood. CDR3 amino acids: CASSLASDIGNIQYF. In nucleotides, the CDR3 is TGCGCCAGCAGCTTGGCCTCGGACATCGGAAACATTCAGTACTTC.